Listed below are T cell receptor beta chains from one sample, sequenced in a study of identical twins. TCRdb passed the 5' RACE reads through MiXCR, listing each CDR3 protein once. The sample consists of about 470,000 distinct CDR3 sequences, 20% to 30% of them appearing once. In addition, the sample was reused for a study of T cells expressing NK-cell markers.

The source material was CD4+ T cells sorted from blood. Receptors originate from a young woman in good health. CDR3s include the opening cysteine and the closing phenylalanine or tryptophan. The D gene is left open where the match is weak. Only part of the rows carry a size: once, few, many, or a class if the clone is expanded.

TRBJ1-3 | few | TRBD1 | TRBV11-2 | CASSLTGAGNTIYF | TGTGCCAGCAGCCTTACAGGGGCTGGAAACACCATATATTTT
TRBJ1-2 | NA | NA | TRBV6-1 | CASRQTESSGYTF | TGTGCCAGCCGCCAAACCGAATCCTCCGGCTACACCTTC
TRBJ1-6 | NA | NA | TRBV7-9 | CASSKDGAVRPLHF | TGTGCCAGCAGCAAAGACGGGGCAGTTAGACCCCTCCACTTT
TRBJ2-3 | NA | TRBD1 | TRBV29-1 | CSVDGRTGGASDTQYF | TGCAGCGTTGATGGGCGAACAGGGGGCGCATCAGATACGCAGTATTTT
TRBJ2-1 | few | NA | TRBV18 | CASSPPSRVSEQFF | TGTGCCAGCTCACCACCCTCAAGGGTTAGCGAGCAGTTCTTC
TRBJ1-1 | once | NA | TRBV3-1 | CASSRADEAFF | TGTGCCAGCAGCCGGGCTGATGAAGCTTTCTTT
TRBJ2-3 | few | TRBD2 | TRBV10-2 | CASLGTSSGYTQYF | TGCGCCAGCCTCGGGACTAGTTCTGGCTATACGCAGTATTTT
TRBJ1-5 | NA | NA | TRBV2 | CASTGRQQPQHF | TGTGCCAGCACGGGGCGCCAGCAGCCCCAGCATTTT
TRBJ2-1 | few | TRBD2 | TRBV6-5 | CASSFGTSGSLSYNEQFF | TGTGCCAGCAGTTTCGGGACTAGCGGGAGTTTATCCTACAATGAGCAGTTCTTC
TRBJ2-7 | few | TRBD2 | TRBV27 | CASSGGREQYF | TGTGCCAGCAGCGGGGGGAGGGAGCAGTACTTC
TRBJ1-1 | NA | NA | TRBV7-9 | CASSLKQINTEAFF | TGTGCCAGCAGCTTGAAACAGATAAACACTGAAGCTTTCTTT
TRBJ2-5 | NA | TRBD2 | TRBV7-6 | CASSSFRTSVSETQYF | TGTGCCAGCAGCTCATTCAGGACTAGCGTGTCGGAGACCCAGTACTTC
TRBJ1-1 | few | NA | TRBV10-3 | CAISEWQGNTEAFF | TGTGCCATCAGTGAATGGCAGGGGAATACTGAAGCTTTCTTT
TRBJ2-1 | NA | TRBD2 | TRBV3-1 | CASSHQGLRGLAGENSYNEQFF | TGTGCCAGCAGCCATCAGGGACTCAGAGGGCTAGCGGGAGAGAACTCCTACAATGAGCAGTTCTTC
TRBJ1-5 | few | TRBD1 | TRBV12-3/TRBV12-4 | CASSGTVPISNQPQHF | TGTGCCAGCAGCGGGACAGTACCGATTAGCAATCAGCCCCAGCATTTT
TRBJ2-7 | few | TRBD2 | TRBV4-3 | CASSQDLGGLGNEQYF | TGCGCCAGCAGCCAAGACTTGGGAGGGCTTGGCAACGAGCAGTACTTC
TRBJ1-2 | few | NA | TRBV12-3/TRBV12-4 | CASSFKGGYTF | TGTGCCAGCAGTTTCAAGGGTGGCTACACCTTC
TRBJ1-1 | few | TRBD1 | TRBV12-3/TRBV12-4 | CASSLRQGGEAFF | TGTGCCAGCAGTTTGAGACAGGGAGGTGAAGCTTTCTTT
TRBJ2-1 | NA | NA | TRBV27 | CASIGQGEQFF | TGTGCCAGCATAGGGCAAGGCGAGCAGTTCTTC
TRBJ2-5 | few | NA | TRBV28 | CASSPQGPYQETQYF | TGTGCCAGCAGTCCGCAGGGACCGTACCAAGAGACCCAGTACTTC